A selection of T cell receptor beta chains follows, all from one sample in a study of identifying expanded T cells in peripheral blood. The data were produced by immunoSEQ multiplex PCR, yet TCRdb's version contains in-frame clones alone and is incomplete. Counted here are around 47,000 clones, about 80% occurring once; the ten biggest clones make up about 15%. Material for sequencing was blood. Receptors were obtained from a person between 18 and 75 years old in good health. CDR3s include the opening cysteine and the closing phenylalanine or tryptophan. A D gene is named only where the DNA matches it firmly. The size entry is marked missing in some rows and otherwise reads once, few, many or a size class.

d_call	v_call	clone_size	j_call	cdr3_aa	cdr3_nt
-	TRBV6-1	-	TRBJ1-5	CASSEEPSYTQNQPQHF	TGTGCCAGCAGTGAAGAGCCTTCGTACACACAAAATCAGCCCCAGCATTTT
TRBD1	TRBV6-1	-	TRBJ1-5	CASSEAGRDRDNQPQHF	TGTGCCAGCAGTGAAGCAGGCCGGGACAGGGACAATCAGCCCCAGCATTTT
-	TRBV30	-	TRBJ1-3	CAWSWGSGNTIYF	TGTGCCTGGAGCTGGGGATCTGGAAACACCATATATTTT
-	TRBV5-1	-	TRBJ2-5	CASSSPRETQYF	TGCGCCAGCAGCTCGCCCCGAGAGACCCAGTACTTC
-	TRBV28	-	TRBJ1-4	CASRPTGTEKLFF	TGTGCCAGCAGGCCTACAGGGACCGAAAAACTGTTTTTT
TRBD1	TRBV6-1	-	TRBJ1-6	CASRDREISPLHF	TGTGCCAGCAGGGACAGGGAAATATCACCCCTCCACTTT
TRBD2	TRBV9	-	TRBJ2-5	CASSVAVTSGGQETQYF	TGTGCCAGCAGCGTAGCTGTGACTAGCGGGGGCCAAGAGACCCAGTACTTC
TRBD2	TRBV11-2	-	TRBJ2-5	CASSLDRSGRAGKTQYF	TGTGCCAGCAGCTTAGATCGGAGCGGGAGGGCCGGGAAGACCCAGTACTTC
TRBD1	TRBV7-9	-	TRBJ2-5	CASSLTGGSRETQYF	TGTGCCAGCAGCTTAACAGGGGGATCGAGGGAGACCCAGTACTTC
-	TRBV9	-	TRBJ2-3	CASSVEAGTLANSQYF	TGTGCCAGCAGCGTAGAGGCGGGGACATTGGCCAACTCGCAGTATTTT
-	TRBV6-5	-	TRBJ1-6	CATPSNSPLHF	TGTGCCACCCCATCGAATTCACCCCTCCACTTT
TRBD2	TRBV4-1	-	TRBJ2-2	CASSQDRLAGGLTNTGELFF	TGCGCCAGCAGCCAAGACCGACTAGCGGGGGGACTTACGAACACCGGGGAGCTGTTTTTT
-	TRBV18	-	TRBJ2-6	CASSPGLQGSGANVLTF	TGTGCCAGCTCACCAGGGCTCCAGGGCTCTGGGGCCAACGTCCTGACTTTC
TRBD1	TRBV11-3	-	TRBJ1-3	CASSLDGGGGAGNTIYF	TGTGCCAGCAGCTTAGATGGAGGAGGGGGCGCGGGAAACACCATATATTTT
-	TRBV5-1	-	TRBJ2-7	CASSHGAGDYEQYF	TGCGCCAGCAGCCACGGGGCGGGCGACTACGAGCAGTACTTC
-	TRBV6-5	-	TRBJ2-4	CASSYSRSGGQNIQYF	TGTGCCAGCAGTTACTCGAGATCAGGGGGGCAAAACATTCAGTACTTC
TRBD1	TRBV5-1	-	TRBJ1-2	CASSPGQGPYGYTF	TGCGCCAGCAGCCCGGGACAGGGCCCCTATGGCTACACCTTC
TRBD2	TRBV5-6	once	TRBJ2-3	CASSLVLAGGDTQYF	TGTGCCAGCAGCTTGGTTCTAGCGGGGGGAGATACGCAGTATTTT
-	TRBV28	-	TRBJ2-6	CASSLFPPAGGSGANVLTF	TGTGCCAGCAGTTTATTTCCGCCAGCCGGGGGCTCTGGGGCCAACGTCCTGACTTTC
-	TRBV30	-	TRBJ2-1	CAWSPRAYEGEQFF	TGTGCCTGGAGTCCCAGGGCGTACGAGGGTGAGCAGTTCTTC
TRBD2	TRBV6-1	-	TRBJ2-7	CASDLAGEQYF	TGTGCCAGCGACCTAGCGGGCGAGCAGTACTTC
TRBD2	TRBV6-1	-	TRBJ2-1	CASGGLAGAGNEQFF	TGTGCCAGCGGGGGACTAGCGGGGGCGGGCAATGAGCAGTTCTTC
-	TRBV4-3	-	TRBJ1-3	CASSRGAGNTIYF	TGCGCCAGCAGCCGAGGGGCCGGAAACACCATATATTTT
-	TRBV2	-	TRBJ2-1	CASSESSYNEQFF	TGTGCCAGCAGCGAGAGCTCCTACAATGAGCAGTTCTTC
TRBD1	TRBV5-8	-	TRBJ2-5	CASSDSTRTGQETQYF	TGTGCCAGCAGCGATAGCACCCGGACAGGACAAGAGACCCAGTACTTC
TRBD2	TRBV30	-	TRBJ2-3	CAWRAAGAYTQYF	TGTGCCTGGAGGGCAGCGGGAGCGTATACGCAGTATTTT
TRBD2	TRBV7-6	once	TRBJ2-7	CASSTGTRNEQYF	TGTGCCAGCAGCACTGGGACTAGGAACGAGCAGTACTTC
-	TRBV19	-	TRBJ1-2	CASSIGGNNYGYTF	TGTGCCAGTAGTATAGGGGGGAATAACTATGGCTACACCTTC
TRBD1	TRBV7-2	once	TRBJ2-1	CASSVIRDRVSEQFF	TGTGCCAGCAGCGTAATCCGGGACAGGGTAAGTGAGCAGTTCTTC